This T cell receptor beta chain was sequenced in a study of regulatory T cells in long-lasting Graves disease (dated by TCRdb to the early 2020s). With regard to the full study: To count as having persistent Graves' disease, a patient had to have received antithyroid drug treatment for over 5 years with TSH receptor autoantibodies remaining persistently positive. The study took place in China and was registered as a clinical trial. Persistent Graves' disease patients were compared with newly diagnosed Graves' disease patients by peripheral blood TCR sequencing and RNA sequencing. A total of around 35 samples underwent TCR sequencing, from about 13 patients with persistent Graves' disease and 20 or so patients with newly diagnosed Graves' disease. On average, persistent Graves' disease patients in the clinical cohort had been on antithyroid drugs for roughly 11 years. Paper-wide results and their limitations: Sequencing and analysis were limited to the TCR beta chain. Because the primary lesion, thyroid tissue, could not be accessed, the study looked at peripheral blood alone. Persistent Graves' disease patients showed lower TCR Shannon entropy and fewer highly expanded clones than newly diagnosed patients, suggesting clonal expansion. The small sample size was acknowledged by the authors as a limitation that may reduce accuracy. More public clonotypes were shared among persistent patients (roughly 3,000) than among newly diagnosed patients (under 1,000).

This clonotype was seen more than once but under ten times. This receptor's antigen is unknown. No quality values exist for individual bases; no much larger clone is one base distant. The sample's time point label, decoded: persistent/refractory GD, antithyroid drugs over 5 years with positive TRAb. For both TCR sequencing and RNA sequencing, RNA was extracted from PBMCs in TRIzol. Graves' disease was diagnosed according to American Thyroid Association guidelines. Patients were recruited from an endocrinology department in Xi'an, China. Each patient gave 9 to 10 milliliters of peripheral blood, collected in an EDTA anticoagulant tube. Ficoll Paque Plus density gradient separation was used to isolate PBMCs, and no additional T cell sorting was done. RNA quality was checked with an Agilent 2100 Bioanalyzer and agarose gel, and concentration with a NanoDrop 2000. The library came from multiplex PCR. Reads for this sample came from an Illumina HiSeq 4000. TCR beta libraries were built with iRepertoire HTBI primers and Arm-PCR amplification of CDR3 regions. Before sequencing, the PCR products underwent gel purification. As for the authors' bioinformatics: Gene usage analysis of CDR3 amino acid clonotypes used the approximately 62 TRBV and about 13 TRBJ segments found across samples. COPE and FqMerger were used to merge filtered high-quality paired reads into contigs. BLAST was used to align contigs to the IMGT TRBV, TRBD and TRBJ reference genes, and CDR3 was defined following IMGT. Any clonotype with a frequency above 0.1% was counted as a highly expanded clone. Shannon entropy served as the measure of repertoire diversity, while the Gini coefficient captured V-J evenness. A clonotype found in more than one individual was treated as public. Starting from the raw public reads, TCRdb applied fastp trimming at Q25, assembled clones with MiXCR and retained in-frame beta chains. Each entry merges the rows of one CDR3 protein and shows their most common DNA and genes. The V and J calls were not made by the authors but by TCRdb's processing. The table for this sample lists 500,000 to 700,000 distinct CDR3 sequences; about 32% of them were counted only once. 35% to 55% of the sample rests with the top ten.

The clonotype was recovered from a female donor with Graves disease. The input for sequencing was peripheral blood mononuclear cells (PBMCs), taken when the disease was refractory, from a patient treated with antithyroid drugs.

The DNA sequence follows: TGTGCCACCAGTGATCGGACAGGCGGGAACACTGAAGCTTTCTTT. This yields the protein CATSDRTGGNTEAFF. The chain is made from TRBV24-1 and TRBJ1-1; the junction holds 7 bases that match TRBD1. Including the terminal cysteine and phenylalanine, the CDR3 comprises 15 residues. Only the CDR3 portion is preserved as DNA: 45 bases, with reading frame beginning at the first base. The germline V gene specifies KGHDR as CDR1 and SFDVKD as CDR2. From V the trimming removes 3 bases and from J it removes 1 base, while the gene matches leave 4 bases of the junction unaccounted for.